This T cell receptor beta chain comes out of a study of monozygotic twins with inflammatory bowel disease. Study conclusions and caveats: Separate T cell subtypes could not be resolved from one another.

Germline CDR1 is SGHNT and CDR2 is YYREEE (reference sequence). There are 13 residues in the CDR3. Notes on this clonotype: Its matching antigen is unknown.

With about 17 and 10 cycles respectively, two nested PCRs were carried out on TCRalpha and TCRbeta cDNA. No DNA is given; TCRdb re-called the 5' RACE reads and lists each CDR3 protein once. The sample spans around 200,000 distinct CDR3 sequences; the ten largest clones claim approximately 1.5%. Total RNA isolation used whole blood (no T cell sorting was performed). The rearrangement joins TRBV5-4 to TRBJ2-5. The sequenced sample consisted of blood. The TCR originated in a human donor with ulcerative colitis or Crohn's disease, or a healthy co-twin of an affected twin (not recorded which). The CDR3 region is CASSFFNQETQYF.